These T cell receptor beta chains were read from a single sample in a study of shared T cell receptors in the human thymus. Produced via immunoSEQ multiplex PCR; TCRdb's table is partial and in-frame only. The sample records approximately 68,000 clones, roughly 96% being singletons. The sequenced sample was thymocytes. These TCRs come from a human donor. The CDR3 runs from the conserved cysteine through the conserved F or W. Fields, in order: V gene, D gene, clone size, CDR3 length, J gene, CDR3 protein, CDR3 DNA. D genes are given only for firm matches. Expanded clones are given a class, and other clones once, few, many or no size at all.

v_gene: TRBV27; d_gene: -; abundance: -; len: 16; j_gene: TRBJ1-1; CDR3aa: CASSLRGATTGTEAFF; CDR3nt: TGTGCCAGCAGTTTAAGGGGGGCCACGACCGGCACTGAAGCTTTCTTT
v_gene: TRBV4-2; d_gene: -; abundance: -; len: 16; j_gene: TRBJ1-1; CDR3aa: CASSQALRQVNTEAFF; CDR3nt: TGTGCCAGCAGCCAAGCTTTAAGACAGGTGAACACTGAAGCTTTCTTT
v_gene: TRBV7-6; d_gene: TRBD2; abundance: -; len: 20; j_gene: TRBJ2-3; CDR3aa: CASSHNRGLAGDTSTDTQYF; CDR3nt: TGTGCCAGCAGCCATAACAGGGGACTAGCGGGGGATACTAGCACAGATACGCAGTATTTT
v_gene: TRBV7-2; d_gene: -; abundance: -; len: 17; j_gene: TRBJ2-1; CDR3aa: CASSLGFGRERVNEQFF; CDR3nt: TGTGCCAGCAGCTTAGGGTTCGGCAGGGAGAGAGTCAATGAGCAGTTCTTC
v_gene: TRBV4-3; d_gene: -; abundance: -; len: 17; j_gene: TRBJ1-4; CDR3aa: CASSQKGRGVQNEKLFF; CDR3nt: TGCGCCAGCAGCCAAAAAGGACGGGGGGTGCAGAATGAAAAACTGTTTTTT
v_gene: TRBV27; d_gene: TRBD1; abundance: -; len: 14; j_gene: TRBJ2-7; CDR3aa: CASSLVGQGHEQYF; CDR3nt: TGTGCCAGCAGTTTAGTGGGACAGGGTCACGAGCAGTACTTC
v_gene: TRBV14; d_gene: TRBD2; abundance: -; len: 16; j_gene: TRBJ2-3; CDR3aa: CASSPPERGRTDTQYF; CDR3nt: TGTGCCAGCAGCCCACCCGAGCGGGGCCGCACAGATACGCAGTATTTT
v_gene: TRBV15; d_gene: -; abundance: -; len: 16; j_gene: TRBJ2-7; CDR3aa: CATSRSARGTSYEQYF; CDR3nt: TGTGCCACCAGCAGAAGTGCCAGGGGAACCTCCTACGAGCAGTACTTC
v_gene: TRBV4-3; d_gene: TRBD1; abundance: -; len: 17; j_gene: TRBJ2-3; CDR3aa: CASSQESGDSLTDTQYF; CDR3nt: TGCGCCAGCAGCCAAGAGAGTGGGGACAGCCTCACAGATACGCAGTATTTT
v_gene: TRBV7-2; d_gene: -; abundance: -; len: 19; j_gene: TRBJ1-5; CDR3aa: CASSLRSETTITPNQPQHF; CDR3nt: TGTGCCAGCAGCTTACGGTCCGAGACAACTATCACCCCCAATCAGCCCCAGCATTTT
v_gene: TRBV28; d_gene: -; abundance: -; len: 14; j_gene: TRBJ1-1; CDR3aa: CASSVAGLNTEAFF; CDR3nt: TGTGCCAGCAGCGTAGCAGGGTTGAACACTGAAGCTTTCTTT
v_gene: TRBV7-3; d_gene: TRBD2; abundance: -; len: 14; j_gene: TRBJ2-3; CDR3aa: CASSLLAGADTQYF; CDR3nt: TGTGCCAGCAGCTTACTAGCGGGGGCGGATACGCAGTATTTT
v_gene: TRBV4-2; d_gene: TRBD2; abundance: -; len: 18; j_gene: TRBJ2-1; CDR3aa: CASSQPLSGGASYNEQFF; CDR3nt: TGTGCCAGCAGCCAGCCTCTTAGCGGGGGGGCCTCCTACAATGAGCAGTTCTTC
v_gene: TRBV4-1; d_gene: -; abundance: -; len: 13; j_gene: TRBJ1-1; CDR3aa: CASSQTGATEAFF; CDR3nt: TGCGCCAGCAGCCAGACCGGTGCGACTGAAGCTTTCTTT
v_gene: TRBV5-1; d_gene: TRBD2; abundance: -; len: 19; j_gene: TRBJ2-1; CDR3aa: CASSLDPRAGGPTYNEQFF; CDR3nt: TGCGCCAGCAGCTTGGATCCGAGAGCGGGGGGGCCCACCTACAATGAGCAGTTCTTC
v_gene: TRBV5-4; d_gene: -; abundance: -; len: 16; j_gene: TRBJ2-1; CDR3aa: CASSTPRRGEINEQFF; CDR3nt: TGTGCCAGCAGCACCCCGAGGAGGGGGGAGATCAATGAGCAGTTCTTC
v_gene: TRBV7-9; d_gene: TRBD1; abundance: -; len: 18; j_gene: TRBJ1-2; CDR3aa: CASSLKGQGALLNYGYTF; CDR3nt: TGTGCCAGCAGCTTAAAGGGACAGGGGGCTTTGTTAAACTATGGCTACACCTTC
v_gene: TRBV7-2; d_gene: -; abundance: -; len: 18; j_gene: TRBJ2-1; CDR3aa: CASSQTKWQGGTYNEQFF; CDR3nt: TGTGCCAGCAGCCAGACAAAATGGCAGGGCGGGACCTACAATGAGCAGTTCTTC
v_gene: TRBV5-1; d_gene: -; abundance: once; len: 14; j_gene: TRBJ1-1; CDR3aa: CASSLAGTQTGAFF; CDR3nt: TGCGCCAGCAGTCTAGCCGGGACCCAGACTGGGGCTTTCTTT
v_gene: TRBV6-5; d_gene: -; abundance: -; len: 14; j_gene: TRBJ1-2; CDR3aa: CASSTPRTGCGYTF; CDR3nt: TGTGCCAGCAGTACCCCTCGGACGGGTTGTGGCTACACCTTC
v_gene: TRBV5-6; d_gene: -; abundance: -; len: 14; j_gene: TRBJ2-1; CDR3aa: CASGGLKSYNEQFF; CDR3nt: TGTGCCAGCGGCGGACTCAAATCCTACAATGAGCAGTTCTTC
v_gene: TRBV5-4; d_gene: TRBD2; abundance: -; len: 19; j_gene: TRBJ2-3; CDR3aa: CASSLRTSGGTEGTDTQYF; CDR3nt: TGTGCCAGCAGCTTGAGGACTAGCGGGGGGACGGAGGGTACAGATACGCAGTATTTT
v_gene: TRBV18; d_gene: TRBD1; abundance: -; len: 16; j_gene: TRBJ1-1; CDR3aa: CASSPAVLDRDTEAFF; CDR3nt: TGTGCCAGCTCACCAGCAGTTCTGGACAGGGACACTGAAGCTTTCTTT